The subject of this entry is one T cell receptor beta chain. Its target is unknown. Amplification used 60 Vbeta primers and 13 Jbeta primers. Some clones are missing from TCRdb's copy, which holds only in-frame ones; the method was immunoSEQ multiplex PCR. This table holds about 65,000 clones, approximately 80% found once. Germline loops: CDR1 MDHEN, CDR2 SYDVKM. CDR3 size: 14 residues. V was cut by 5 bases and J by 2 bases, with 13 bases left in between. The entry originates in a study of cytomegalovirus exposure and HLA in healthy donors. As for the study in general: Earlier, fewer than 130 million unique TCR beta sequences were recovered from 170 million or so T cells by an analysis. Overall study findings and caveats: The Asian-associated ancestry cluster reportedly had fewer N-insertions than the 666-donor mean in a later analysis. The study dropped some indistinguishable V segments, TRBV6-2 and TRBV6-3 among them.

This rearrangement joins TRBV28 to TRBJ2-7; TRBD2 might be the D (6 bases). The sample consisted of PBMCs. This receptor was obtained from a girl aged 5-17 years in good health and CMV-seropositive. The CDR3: CASSPLWGAYEQYF. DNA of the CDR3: TGTGCCAGCAGTCCCCTCTGGGGGGCCTACGAGCAGTACTTC.